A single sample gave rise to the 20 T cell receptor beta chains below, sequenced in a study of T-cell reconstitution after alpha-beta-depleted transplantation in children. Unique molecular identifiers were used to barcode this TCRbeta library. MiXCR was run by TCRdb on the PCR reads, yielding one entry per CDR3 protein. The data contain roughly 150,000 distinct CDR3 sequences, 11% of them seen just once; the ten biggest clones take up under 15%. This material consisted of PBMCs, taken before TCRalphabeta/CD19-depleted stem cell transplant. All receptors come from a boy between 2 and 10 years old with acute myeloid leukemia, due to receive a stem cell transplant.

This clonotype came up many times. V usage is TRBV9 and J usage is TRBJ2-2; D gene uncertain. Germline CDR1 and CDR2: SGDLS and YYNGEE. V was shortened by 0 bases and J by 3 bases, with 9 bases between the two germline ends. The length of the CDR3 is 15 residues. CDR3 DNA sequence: TGTGCCAGCAGCGTAGCTACAGACTACACCGGGGAGCTGTTTTTT. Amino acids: CASSVATDYTGELFF.

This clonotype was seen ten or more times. CDR3 coding DNA: TGCAGTGCCCAAAGGGCCTTCTTCCCCAACAATGAGCAGTTCTTC. It is translated as CSAQRAFFPNNEQFF. The V and J genes are TRBV20-1 and TRBJ2-1; D is undetermined. Germline-derived CDR1 and CDR2 are DFQATT and SNEGSKA (reference sequence). Trimming shortened V by 6 bases and J by 5 bases, and 20 bases separated the two germline ends. This CDR3 has 15 residues.

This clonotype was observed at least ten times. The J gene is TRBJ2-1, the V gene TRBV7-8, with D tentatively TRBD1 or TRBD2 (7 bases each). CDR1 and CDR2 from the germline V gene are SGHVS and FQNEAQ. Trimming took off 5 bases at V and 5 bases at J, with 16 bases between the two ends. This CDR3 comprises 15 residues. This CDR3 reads CASSPRGGRDNEQFF. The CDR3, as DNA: TGTGCCAGCAGCCCCAGGGGGGGGCGAGACAATGAGCAGTTCTTC. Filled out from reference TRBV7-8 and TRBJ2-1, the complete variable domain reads GAGVSQSPRYKVAKRGQDVALRCDPISGHVSLFWYQQALGQGPEFLTYFQNEAQLDKSGLPSDRFFAERPEGSVSTLKIQRTQQEDSAVYLCASSPRGGRDNEQFFGPGTRLTVL.

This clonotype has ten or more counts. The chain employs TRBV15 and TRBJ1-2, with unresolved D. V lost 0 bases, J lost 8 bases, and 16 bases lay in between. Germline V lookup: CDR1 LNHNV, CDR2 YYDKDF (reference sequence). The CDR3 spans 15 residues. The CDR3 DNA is TGTGCCACCAGCAGAGATGCCGGCGGACTCAAGGGCTACACCTTC. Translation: CATSRDAGGLKGYTF. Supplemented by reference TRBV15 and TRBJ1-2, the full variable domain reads DAMVIQNPRYQVTQFGKPVTLSCSQTLNHNVMYWYQQKSSQAPKLLFHYYDKDFNNEADTPDNFQSRRPNTSFCFLDIRSPGLGDTAMYLCATSRDAGGLKGYTFGSGTRLTVV.

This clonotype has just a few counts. The CDR3 loop reads CASSRDYWTGELFF. The DNA for the CDR3 is TGTGCCAGCAGCCGGGACTATTGGACCGGGGAGCTGTTTTTT. The rearrangement links TRBV13 to TRBJ2-2, with 7 bases matching TRBD2. This CDR3 comprises 14 residues. Germline values: CDR1 PRHDT, CDR2 FYEKMQ (reference sequence). After removal of 5 bases from V and 5 bases from J, the junction contained 5 bases not matched to a gene.

This CDR3 reads CASSFSGTAYEQYF. For the CDR3, the DNA is TGTGCCAGCAGTTTCTCCGGGACAGCCTACGAGCAGTACTTC. The chain has TRBV12-3 or TRBV12-4 and TRBJ2-7; TRBD1 aligns across 7 bases. Germline trimming cut 3 bases from V and 2 bases from J; bases unmatched to any gene: 4. The CDR3 has 14 residues.

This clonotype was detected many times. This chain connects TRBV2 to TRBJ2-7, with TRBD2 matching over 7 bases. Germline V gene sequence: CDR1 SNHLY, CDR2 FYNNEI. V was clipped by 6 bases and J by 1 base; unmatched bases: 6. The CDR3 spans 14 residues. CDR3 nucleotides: TGTGCCAGCAGGGGATCTAGCGGTTCCTACGAGCAGTACTTC. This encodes CASRGSSGSYEQYF.

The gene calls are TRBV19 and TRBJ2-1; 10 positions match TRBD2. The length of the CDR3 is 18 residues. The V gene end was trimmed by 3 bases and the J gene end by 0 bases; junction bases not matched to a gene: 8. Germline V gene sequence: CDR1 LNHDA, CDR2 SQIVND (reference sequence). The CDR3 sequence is CASSILTSGFVSYNEQFF. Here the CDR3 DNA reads TGTGCCAGTAGTATCTTGACTAGCGGGTTTGTCTCCTACAATGAGCAGTTCTTC.

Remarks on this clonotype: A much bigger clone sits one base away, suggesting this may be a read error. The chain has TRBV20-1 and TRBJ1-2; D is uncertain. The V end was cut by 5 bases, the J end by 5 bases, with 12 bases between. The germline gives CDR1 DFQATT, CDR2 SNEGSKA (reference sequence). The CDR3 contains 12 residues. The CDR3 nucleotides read TGCAGTGCTGCAGATCCGGGGTATGGCTACACCTTC. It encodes CSAADPGYGYTF.

For the CDR3, the DNA is TGTGCCTGGAGTGGAGGGGGGGGCTCTGGGGCCAACGTCCTGACTTTC. This codes for CAWSGGGGSGANVLTF. The chain links TRBV30 to TRBJ2-6; a possible D gene is TRBD2 (7 bases). This CDR3 has 16 residues. CDR1 GTSNPN and CDR2 SVGIG come from the germline V gene (reference sequence). Trimming left V 1 base short and J 0 bases short, with 10 bases between.

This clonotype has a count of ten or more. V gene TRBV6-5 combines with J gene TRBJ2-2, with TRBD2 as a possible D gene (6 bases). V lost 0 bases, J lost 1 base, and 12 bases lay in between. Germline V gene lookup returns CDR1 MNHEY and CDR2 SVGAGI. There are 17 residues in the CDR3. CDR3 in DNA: TGTGCCAGCAGTTACTCTTCGGGGGTTCAGAACACCGGGGAGCTGTTTTTT. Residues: CASSYSSGVQNTGELFF.

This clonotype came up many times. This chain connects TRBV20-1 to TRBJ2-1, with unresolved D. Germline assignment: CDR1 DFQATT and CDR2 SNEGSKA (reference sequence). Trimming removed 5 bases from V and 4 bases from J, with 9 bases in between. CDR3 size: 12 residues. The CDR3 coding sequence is TGCAGTGCTCCAACAGAGTACAATGAGCAGTTCTTC. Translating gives CSAPTEYNEQFF.

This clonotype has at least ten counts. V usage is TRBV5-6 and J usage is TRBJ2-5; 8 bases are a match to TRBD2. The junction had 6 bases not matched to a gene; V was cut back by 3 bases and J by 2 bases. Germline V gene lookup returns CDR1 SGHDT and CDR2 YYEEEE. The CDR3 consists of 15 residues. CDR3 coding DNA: TGTGCCAGCAGCTCGACAGCGGGGGAGCAAGAGACCCAGTACTTC. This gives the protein CASSSTAGEQETQYF.

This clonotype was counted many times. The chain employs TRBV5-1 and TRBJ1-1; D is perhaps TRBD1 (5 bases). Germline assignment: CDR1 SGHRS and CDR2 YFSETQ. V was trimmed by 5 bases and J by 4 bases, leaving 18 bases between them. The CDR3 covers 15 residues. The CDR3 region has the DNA TGCGCCAGCAGGCACGCACGAGGGGTCGGCACTGAAGCTTTCTTT. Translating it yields CASRHARGVGTEAFF.

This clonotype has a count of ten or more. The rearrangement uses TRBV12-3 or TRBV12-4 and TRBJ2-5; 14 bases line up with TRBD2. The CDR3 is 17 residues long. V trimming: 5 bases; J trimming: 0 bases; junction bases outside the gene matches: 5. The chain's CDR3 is CASSPWTSGRNQETQYF. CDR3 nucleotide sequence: TGTGCCAGCAGTCCCTGGACTAGCGGGAGGAACCAAGAGACCCAGTACTTC.

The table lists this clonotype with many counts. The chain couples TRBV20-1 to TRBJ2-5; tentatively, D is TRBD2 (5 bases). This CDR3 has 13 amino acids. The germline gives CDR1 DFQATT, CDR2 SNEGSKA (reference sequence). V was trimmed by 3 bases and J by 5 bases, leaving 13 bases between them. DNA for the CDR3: TGCAGTGCTAGTGGACTCTCCGGGGAGACCCAGTACTTC. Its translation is CSASGLSGETQYF.

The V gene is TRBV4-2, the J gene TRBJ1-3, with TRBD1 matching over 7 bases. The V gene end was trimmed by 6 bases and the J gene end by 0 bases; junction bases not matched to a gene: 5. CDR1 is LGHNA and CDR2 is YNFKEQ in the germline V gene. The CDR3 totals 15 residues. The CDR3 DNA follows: TGTGCCAGCAGACGGGACAGAGTCTCTGGAAACACCATATATTTT. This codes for CASRRDRVSGNTIYF.

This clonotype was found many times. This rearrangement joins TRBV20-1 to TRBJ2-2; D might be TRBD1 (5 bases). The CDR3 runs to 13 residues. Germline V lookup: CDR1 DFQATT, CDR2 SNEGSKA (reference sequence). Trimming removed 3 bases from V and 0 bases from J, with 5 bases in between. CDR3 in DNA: TGCAGTGCTAGGGACACGAACACCGGGGAGCTGTTTTTT. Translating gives CSARDTNTGELFF.

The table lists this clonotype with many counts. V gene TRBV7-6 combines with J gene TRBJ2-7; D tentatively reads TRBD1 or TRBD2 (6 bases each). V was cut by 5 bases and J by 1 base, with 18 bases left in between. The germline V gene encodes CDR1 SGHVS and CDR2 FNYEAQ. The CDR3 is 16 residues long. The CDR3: CASSQRSGGGSYEQYF. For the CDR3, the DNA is TGTGCCAGCAGCCAGAGGAGCGGAGGGGGGTCCTACGAGCAGTACTTC.

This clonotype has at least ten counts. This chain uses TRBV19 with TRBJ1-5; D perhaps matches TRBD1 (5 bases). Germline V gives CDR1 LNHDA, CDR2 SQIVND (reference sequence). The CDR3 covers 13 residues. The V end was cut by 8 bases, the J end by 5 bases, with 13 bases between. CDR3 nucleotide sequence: TGTGCCAGTCGGGACCGCCCCCATCAGCCCCAGCATTTT. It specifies CASRDRPHQPQHF.